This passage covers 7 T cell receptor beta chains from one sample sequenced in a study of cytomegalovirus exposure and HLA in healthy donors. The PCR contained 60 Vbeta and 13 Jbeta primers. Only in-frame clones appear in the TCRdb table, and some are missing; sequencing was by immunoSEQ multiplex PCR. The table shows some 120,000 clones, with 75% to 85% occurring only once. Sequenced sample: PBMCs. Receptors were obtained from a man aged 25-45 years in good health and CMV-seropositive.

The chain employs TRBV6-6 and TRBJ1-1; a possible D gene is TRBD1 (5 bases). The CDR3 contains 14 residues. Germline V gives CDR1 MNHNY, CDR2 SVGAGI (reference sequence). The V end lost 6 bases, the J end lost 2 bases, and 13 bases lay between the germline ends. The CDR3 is CASRAGGLNTEAFF. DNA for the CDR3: TGTGCCAGCAGGGCCGGGGGTCTTAACACTGAAGCTTTCTTT.

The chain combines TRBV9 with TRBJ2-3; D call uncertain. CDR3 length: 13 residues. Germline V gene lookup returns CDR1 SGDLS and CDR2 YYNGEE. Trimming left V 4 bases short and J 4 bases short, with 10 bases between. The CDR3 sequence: CASSPPVSDTQYF. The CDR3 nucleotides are TGTGCCAGCAGCCCCCCAGTGTCAGATACGCAGTATTTT.

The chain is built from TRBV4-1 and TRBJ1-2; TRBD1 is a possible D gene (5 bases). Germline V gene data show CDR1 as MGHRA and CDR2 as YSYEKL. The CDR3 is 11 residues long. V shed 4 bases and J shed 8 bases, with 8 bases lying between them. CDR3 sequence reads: CASSLGGGYTF. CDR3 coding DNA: TGCGCCAGCAGCCTCGGGGGAGGCTACACCTTC.

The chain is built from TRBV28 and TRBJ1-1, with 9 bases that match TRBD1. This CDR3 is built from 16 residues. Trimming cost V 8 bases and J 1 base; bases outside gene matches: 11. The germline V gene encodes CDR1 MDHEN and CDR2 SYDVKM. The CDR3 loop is CASQTPGTGQNTEAFF. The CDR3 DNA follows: TGTGCCAGCCAAACCCCCGGGACAGGGCAGAACACTGAAGCTTTCTTT.

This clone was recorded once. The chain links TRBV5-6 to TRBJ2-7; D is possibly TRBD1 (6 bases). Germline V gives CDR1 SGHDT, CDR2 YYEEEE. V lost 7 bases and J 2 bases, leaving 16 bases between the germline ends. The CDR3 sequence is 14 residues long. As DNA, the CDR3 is TGTGCCAGCGGCCCGGAACAGGGTACCTACGAGCAGTACTTC. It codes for CASGPEQGTYEQYF.

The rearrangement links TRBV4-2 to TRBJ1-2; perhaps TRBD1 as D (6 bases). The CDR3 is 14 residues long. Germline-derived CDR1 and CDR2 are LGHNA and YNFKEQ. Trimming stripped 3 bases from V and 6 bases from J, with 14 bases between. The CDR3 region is CASSQIGEGDGYTF. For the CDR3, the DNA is TGTGCCAGCAGCCAGATCGGCGAGGGGGATGGCTACACCTTC.

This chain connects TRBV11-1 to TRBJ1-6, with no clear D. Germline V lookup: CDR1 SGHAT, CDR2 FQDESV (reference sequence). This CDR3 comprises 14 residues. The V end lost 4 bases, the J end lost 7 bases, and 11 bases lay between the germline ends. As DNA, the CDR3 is TGTGCCAGCAGCTCTAGATCCTGGAATTCACCCCTCCACTTT. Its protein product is CASSSRSWNSPLHF. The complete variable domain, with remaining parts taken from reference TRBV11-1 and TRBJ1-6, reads EAEVAQSPRYKITEKSQAVAFWCDPISGHATLYWYRQILGQGPELLVQFQDESVVDDSQLPKDRFSAERLKGVDSTLKIQPAELGDSAMYLCASSSRSWNSPLHFGNGTRLTVT.